This is a list of T cell receptor beta chains from one sample in a study of cytomegalovirus exposure and HLA in healthy donors. The table came from immunoSEQ multiplex PCR; TCRdb's copy has only in-frame clones and leaves some out. The repertoire holds about 190,000 clones, 84% seen once, with 0.2% to 0.3% in the top ten. The specimen sequenced was PBMCs. The receptors were gathered from a boy younger than 18 in good health and CMV-seronegative. Both conserved end residues are part of each CDR3. The D gene is left open where the match is weak. Clone sizes are given selectively: once, few, many, or a class where the clone is expanded.

clone_size j_call v_call d_call cdr3_aa cdr3_nt
NA TRBJ1-1 TRBV6-5 NA CASSTTGSSEAFF TGTGCCAGCAGTACCACAGGGAGTAGTGAAGCTTTCTTT
NA TRBJ2-7 TRBV5-1 TRBD2 CASSLRRGGDPYEQYF TGCGCCAGCAGCTTAAGGCGGGGGGGAGACCCCTACGAGCAGTACTTC
NA TRBJ1-1 TRBV9 NA CASSQIGKQGNTEAFF TGTGCCAGCAGCCAGATCGGTAAGCAGGGGAACACTGAAGCTTTCTTT
NA TRBJ1-4 TRBV25-1 NA CASSELGGLGLNEKLFF TGTGCCAGCAGTGAATTGGGCGGCCTAGGACTTAATGAAAAACTGTTTTTT
NA TRBJ1-2 TRBV2 NA CASSPPRGAWDGYTF TGTGCCAGCAGTCCCCCGCGGGGGGCCTGGGATGGCTACACCTTC
NA TRBJ2-1 TRBV21-1 NA CASSKVRNEQFF TGTGCCAGCAGCAAAGTGAGGAATGAGCAGTTCTTC
NA TRBJ1-6 TRBV7-9 NA CATAAHTALPLHF TGTGCCACCGCTGCCCATACAGCATTGCCCCTCCACTTT
NA TRBJ2-7 TRBV25-1 NA CASSDSGRLHEQYF TGTGCCAGCAGTGACAGCGGAAGACTCCACGAGCAGTACTTC
NA TRBJ1-2 TRBV7-9 NA CASSFPAGMGRGYTF TGTGCCAGCAGCTTCCCGGCAGGGATGGGCCGGGGCTACACCTTC
NA TRBJ1-3 TRBV9 NA CASSVGWGGPSGNTIYF TGTGCCAGCAGCGTAGGGTGGGGAGGGCCTTCTGGAAACACCATATATTTT
NA TRBJ2-1 TRBV19 NA CASSIMGGKAYNEQFF TGTGCCAGTAGTATAATGGGCGGGAAGGCCTACAATGAGCAGTTCTTC
NA TRBJ1-1 TRBV6-5 NA CASKSGPTEAFF TGTGCCAGCAAATCTGGCCCTACTGAAGCTTTCTTT
NA TRBJ2-2 TRBV4-3 TRBD1 CASSQTQGVGGELFF TGCGCCAGCAGCCAAACCCAGGGGGTCGGCGGGGAGCTGTTTTTT
NA TRBJ1-2 TRBV7-3 TRBD1 CASGRTGYYGYTF TGTGCCAGCGGCAGGACAGGGTACTATGGCTACACCTTC
once TRBJ2-7 TRBV7-9 NA CASSFGVSYEQYF TGTGCCAGCAGCTTCGGGGTCTCCTACGAGCAGTACTTC
NA TRBJ2-3 TRBV15 NA CATSRDLNSADTQYF TGTGCCACCAGCAGAGATCTAAATAGCGCAGATACGCAGTATTTT
NA TRBJ2-5 TRBV10-3 NA CAISEGLHETQYF TGTGCCATCAGTGAGGGACTCCACGAGACCCAGTACTTC
NA TRBJ2-3 TRBV15 TRBD1 CATSRGQLPDTQYF TGTGCCACCAGCAGGGGACAGTTACCAGATACGCAGTATTTT
NA TRBJ2-5 TRBV7-9 NA CASSSGLRETQYF TGTGCCAGCAGCTCAGGGTTAAGGGAGACCCAGTACTTC
NA TRBJ1-2 TRBV6-6 TRBD1 CASSRFGQGGGYTF TGTGCCAGCAGTCGATTCGGACAGGGAGGTGGCTACACCTTC
NA TRBJ1-1 TRBV9 NA CASSPGGGKMITEAFF TGTGCCAGCAGCCCAGGCGGGGGAAAAATGATCACTGAAGCTTTCTTT
NA TRBJ2-5 TRBV9 TRBD2 CASSGLAGGGETQYF TGTGCCAGCAGCGGACTAGCGGGAGGAGGAGAGACCCAGTACTTC
NA TRBJ2-2 TRBV10-2 NA CASRATGELFF TGCGCCAGCAGGGCCACCGGGGAGCTGTTTTTT